This is a list of T cell receptor beta chains from one sample in a study of cytomegalovirus exposure and HLA in healthy donors. Sequencing used immunoSEQ multiplex PCR; TCRdb keeps in-frame clones, though not all of them. The sample shows around 200,000 clones, around 80% of them seen only once. The specimen was PBMCs. The source of these receptors is a man between 35 and 55 years old in good health and CMV-seropositive. Both conserved end residues are part of each CDR3. D genes are given only for firm matches. Clone size appears in some rows only: once, few, many, or a class for an expanded clone.

>-|-|TRBV18|TRBJ2-2
CASHRAFGPTNTGELFF
TGTGCCAGCCACAGGGCTTTTGGTCCTACGAACACCGGGGAGCTGTTTTTT
>-|TRBD1|TRBV9|TRBJ1-1
CASSSRQGGTEAFF
TGTGCCAGCAGCTCCCGACAGGGGGGAACTGAAGCTTTCTTT
>-|-|TRBV5-1|TRBJ1-6
CASSLAGMDYNSPLHF
TGCGCCAGCAGCTTGGCAGGGATGGATTACAATTCACCCCTCCACTTT
>-|-|TRBV20-1|TRBJ1-4
CSAALREKLFF
TGCAGTGCAGCACTCAGGGAAAAACTGTTTTTT
>-|TRBD2|TRBV5-1|TRBJ2-2
CASSFAGSGGPNTGELFF
TGCGCCAGCAGCTTTGCGGGCAGCGGGGGCCCGAACACCGGGGAGCTGTTTTTT
>-|TRBD2|TRBV11-2|TRBJ2-7
CASSRTSGLYEQYF
TGTGCCAGCAGCCGGACTAGCGGATTGTACGAGCAGTACTTC
>-|-|TRBV11-3|TRBJ2-2
CASSLGLAGWTGELFF
TGTGCCAGCAGCTTAGGATTGGCCGGGTGGACCGGGGAGCTGTTTTTT
>-|TRBD2|TRBV10-1|TRBJ2-7
CASSRGLAGGPYEQYF
TGCGCCAGCAGCCGAGGACTAGCGGGGGGCCCCTACGAGCAGTACTTC
>few|-|TRBV19|TRBJ1-6
CASSGGSPLHF
TGTGCCAGTAGCGGGGGGTCACCCCTCCACTTT
>-|TRBD2|TRBV5-8|TRBJ2-1
CASSLWGGEQFF
TGTGCCAGCAGCTTGTGGGGGGGTGAGCAGTTCTTC
>-|TRBD1|TRBV6-5|TRBJ1-3
CASSPGGAGNTIYF
TGTGCCAGCAGTCCAGGGGGCGCAGGAAACACCATATATTTT
>-|TRBD1|TRBV30|TRBJ1-3
CAWNPGTAGNTIYF
TGTGCCTGGAACCCCGGGACAGCCGGAAACACCATATATTTT
>-|-|TRBV5-1|TRBJ1-4
CASSLDRLNEKLFF
TGCGCCAGCAGCTTAGACAGGTTAAATGAAAAACTGTTTTTT
>-|TRBD2|TRBV7-2|TRBJ2-3
CASKTSGRDTQYF
TGTGCCAGCAAAACTAGCGGGAGGGATACGCAGTATTTT
>-|TRBD1|TRBV6-5|TRBJ1-6
CASSGQADNSPLHF
TGTGCCAGCAGCGGACAGGCCGATAATTCACCCCTCCACTTT
>-|-|TRBV7-3|TRBJ2-3
CASSLRRGADTQYF
TGTGCCAGCAGCTTGAGGCGGGGTGCAGATACGCAGTATTTT
>-|TRBD2|TRBV7-9|TRBJ2-4
CASSPPSGGRVDIQYF
TGTGCCAGCAGCCCCCCATCGGGGGGGCGCGTTGACATTCAGTACTTC
>-|-|TRBV25-1|TRBJ2-5
CASSEYAGRGETQYF
TGTGCCAGCAGTGAATACGCCGGTCGGGGAGAGACCCAGTACTTC
>-|-|TRBV15|TRBJ2-7
CATSIPRAQGYEQYF
TGTGCCACCAGCATACCGCGAGCTCAGGGGTACGAGCAGTACTTC
>-|-|TRBV27|TRBJ1-3
CASSLNAGSGNTIYF
TGTGCCAGCAGTTTAAATGCAGGGTCTGGAAACACCATATATTTT
>once|-|TRBV7-6|TRBJ1-1
CASSLIRNAARTEAFF
TGTGCCAGCAGCTTAATCCGAAACGCGGCGCGCACTGAAGCTTTCTTT
>-|TRBD1|TRBV25-1|TRBJ2-7
CAGSTGGSYEQYF
TGTGCCGGATCGACAGGGGGGTCCTACGAGCAGTACTTC
>-|TRBD1|TRBV27|TRBJ1-6
CASSMGQVSSPLHF
TGTGCCAGCAGTATGGGACAGGTCTCCTCACCCCTCCACTTT
>-|-|TRBV9|TRBJ1-1
CASSVESVLTEAFF
TGTGCCAGCAGCGTAGAAAGCGTCCTTACTGAAGCTTTCTTT
>-|TRBD1|TRBV4-1|TRBJ2-7
CASSQEAGTADIYEQYF
TGCGCCAGCAGCCAGGAAGCCGGGACAGCAGACATCTACGAGCAGTACTTC
>-|TRBD1|TRBV5-1|TRBJ2-7
CASSPTGSYEQYF
TGCGCCAGCAGCCCGACAGGGTCCTACGAGCAGTACTTC
>once|-|TRBV5-6|TRBJ1-5
CASSPSWGVGNQPQHF
TGTGCCAGCAGCCCATCTTGGGGGGTGGGAAATCAGCCCCAGCATTTT
>-|-|TRBV30|TRBJ2-4
CASHGGNIQYF
TGTGCCTCCCACGGGGGAAACATTCAGTACTTC
>-|-|TRBV9|TRBJ1-1
CASSRLGTEAFF
TGTGCCAGCAGCAGGCTAGGCACTGAAGCTTTCTTT
>once|-|TRBV14|TRBJ2-7
CASSQEGSLSSYEQYF
TGTGCCAGCAGCCAAGAGGGCAGCCTCAGCTCCTACGAGCAGTACTTC
>few|-|TRBV27|TRBJ1-1
CASSLSGRPYTEAFF
TGTGCCAGCAGTTTATCGGGGCGGCCCTACACTGAAGCTTTCTTT